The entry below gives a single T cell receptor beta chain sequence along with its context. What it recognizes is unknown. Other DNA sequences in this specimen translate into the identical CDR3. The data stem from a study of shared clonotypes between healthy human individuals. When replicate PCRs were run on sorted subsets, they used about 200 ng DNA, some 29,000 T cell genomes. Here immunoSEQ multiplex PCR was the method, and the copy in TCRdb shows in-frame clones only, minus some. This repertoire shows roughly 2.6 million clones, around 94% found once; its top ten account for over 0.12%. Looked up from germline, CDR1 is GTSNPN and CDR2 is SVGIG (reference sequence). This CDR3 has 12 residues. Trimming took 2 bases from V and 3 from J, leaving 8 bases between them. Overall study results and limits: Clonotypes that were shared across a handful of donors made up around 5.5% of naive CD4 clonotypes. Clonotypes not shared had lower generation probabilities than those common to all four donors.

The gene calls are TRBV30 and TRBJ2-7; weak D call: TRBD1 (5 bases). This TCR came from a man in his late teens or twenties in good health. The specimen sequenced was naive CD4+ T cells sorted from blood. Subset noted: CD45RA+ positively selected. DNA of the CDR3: TGTGCCTGGAGTCGGCAGGGCTACGAGCAGTACTTC. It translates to CAWSRQGYEQYF.